This T cell receptor beta chain derives from a study of ipilimumab plus nivolumab after autologous stem cell transplantation. Study in general: A median of about eight nivolumab and 5 ipilimumab doses were given. General study points: TCR repertoire, Treg phenotype and gut microbiota reportedly support more study of this approach.

Germline loops: CDR1 LGHNA, CDR2 YSLEER. Trimming removed 0 bases from V and 0 bases from J; junction bases left unmatched: 12. The CDR3 has 20 residues. Starting 14 to 28 days after autologous transplant, ipilimumab 1 mg/kg was given. Dosing: nivolumab 3 mg/kg IV, weeks 1, 4, 7, 10, then every two weeks to week 26. Profiled with immunoSEQ multiplex PCR; TCRdb holds only in-frame clones, not every one. The data show 15,000 to 20,000 clones, about 80% seen once. By its share, this clone is medium-sized. What it binds is not known. This specimen consisted of PBMCs, obtained in a trial of ipilimumab plus nivolumab as post-transplant consolidation. The clonotype comes from a male donor with diffuse large B-cell lymphoma. V usage is TRBV4-3 and J usage is TRBJ2-3; 10 bases map to TRBD2. CDR3 bases: TGCGCCAGCAGCCAAGATATATTCGCTACTAGCGGGGAAAGCACAGATACGCAGTATTTT. Protein product: CASSQDIFATSGESTDTQYF.